These T cell receptor beta chains were read from a single sample in a study of T cell responses to AZD1222 COVID-19 vaccine. Clones were read by immunoSEQ multiplex PCR, and TCRdb kept only the in-frame ones, dropping some. The sample shows about 85,000 clones, 80% to 90% of them seen only once. This material consisted of peripheral blood, taken on day 0 of AZD1222 vaccination. The source of these receptors is an adult in good health. The CDR3 runs from the conserved cysteine through the conserved F or W. Each record gives: D gene, J gene, clone size, V gene, CDR3 protein, CDR3 DNA. A D gene is named only where the DNA matches it firmly. Not every row has a clone size; where given, it reads once, few, many or a size class.

>NA|TRBJ1-2|NA|TRBV28
CASSLNYRGNYGYTF
TGTGCCAGCAGTCTTAACTATAGGGGTAACTATGGCTACACCTTC
>NA|TRBJ1-4|NA|TRBV11-3
CASSLSDSGEKLFF
TGTGCCAGCAGCCTCTCGGACAGCGGTGAAAAACTGTTTTTT
>NA|TRBJ1-4|NA|TRBV19
CASSKWSATNEKLFF
TGTGCCAGTAGTAAATGGAGTGCAACTAATGAAAAACTGTTTTTT
>NA|TRBJ2-6|NA|TRBV3-1/TRBV3-2
CASSQEGGGRGANVLTF
TGTGCCAGCAGCCAAGAGGGAGGGGGCCGTGGGGCCAACGTCCTGACTTTC
>TRBD1|TRBJ2-2|NA|TRBV10-3
CAISADRTFTGELFF
TGTGCCATCAGTGCGGACAGGACCTTTACCGGGGAGCTGTTTTTT
>TRBD1|TRBJ1-2|NA|TRBV18
CASSPTTGQGADYGYTF
TGTGCCAGCTCACCCACAACCGGACAGGGGGCGGACTATGGCTACACCTTC
>NA|TRBJ1-2|NA|TRBV18
CASSPLAGNYGYTF
TGTGCCAGCTCACCACTCGCAGGGAACTATGGCTACACCTTC
>NA|TRBJ1-1|NA|TRBV18
CASSPLPNTEAFF
TGTGCCAGCTCACCACTTCCCAACACTGAAGCTTTCTTT
>NA|TRBJ1-2|NA|TRBV24-1
CAAKGEGQYGYTF
TGTGCTGCGAAGGGCGAGGGTCAGTATGGCTACACCTTC
>NA|TRBJ2-1|NA|TRBV7-3
CASSPHREYNEQFF
TGTGCCAGCAGCCCCCACCGGGAATACAATGAGCAGTTCTTC
>NA|TRBJ2-2|NA|TRBV6-2/TRBV6-3
CASSYGAGTNTGELFF
TGTGCCAGCAGTTACGGGGCAGGGACGAACACCGGGGAGCTGTTTTTT
>NA|TRBJ1-1|NA|TRBV29-1
CSVDRGAEAFF
TGCAGCGTTGATAGGGGCGCCGAAGCTTTCTTT
>NA|TRBJ1-2|NA|TRBV4-1
CASSHPTRGNGYTF
TGCGCCAGCAGCCATCCAACGAGGGGCAATGGCTACACCTTC
>NA|TRBJ2-2|NA|TRBV3-1/TRBV3-2
CASSPTTRFTGELFF
TGTGCCAGCAGCCCCACGACCCGATTCACCGGGGAGCTGTTTTTT
>NA|TRBJ2-7|few|TRBV6-5
CASSSSLTYEQYF
TGTGCCAGCAGTTCTTCCTTGACGTACGAGCAGTACTTC
>TRBD2|TRBJ2-1|NA|TRBV11-3
CASSQNYQEGLAAYNEQFF
TGTGCCAGCAGCCAGAACTACCAGGAGGGACTAGCCGCCTACAATGAGCAGTTCTTC
>NA|TRBJ2-7|NA|TRBV5-6
CASNLRTIEEQYF
TGTGCCAGCAACTTGCGGACTATTGAGGAGCAGTACTTC
>NA|TRBJ1-3|NA|TRBV7-9
CASPGGNTIYF
TGTGCCAGCCCGGGGGGAAACACCATATATTTT
>NA|TRBJ1-2|NA|TRBV29-1
CSVERGTYGYTF
TGCAGCGTGGAAAGGGGGACCTATGGCTACACCTTC
>NA|TRBJ1-6|once|TRBV6-5
CASSLSPQNNSPLHF
TGTGCCAGCAGTCTAAGTCCCCAGAATAATTCACCCCTCCACTTT
>TRBD1|TRBJ1-2|NA|TRBV6-5
CASSYSSGGNYGYTF
TGTGCCAGCAGTTACTCGTCAGGGGGGAACTATGGCTACACCTTC
>TRBD2|TRBJ2-3|NA|TRBV4-1
CASSQIAGGPETDTQYF
TGCGCCAGCAGCCAGATAGCGGGAGGGCCGGAGACAGATACGCAGTATTTT
>NA|TRBJ1-4|NA|TRBV4-1
CASSQDPQGNEKLFF
TGCGCCAGCAGCCAAGATCCCCAGGGTAATGAAAAACTGTTTTTT
>NA|TRBJ2-7|NA|TRBV2
CASSGWGPVYEQYF
TGTGCCAGCAGTGGTTGGGGCCCCGTCTACGAGCAGTACTTC
>TRBD1|TRBJ2-5|NA|TRBV18
CASSRGTGQETQYF
TGTGCCAGCTCACGTGGGACAGGACAAGAGACCCAGTACTTC
>NA|TRBJ2-1|NA|TRBV28
CASSSAGVSHNEQFF
TGTGCCAGCAGTTCTGCCGGGGTTTCTCACAATGAGCAGTTCTTC